This T cell receptor (beta chain) came from a study of blood T cells in healthy people across ages. As for the study in general: Per two T cells, about one barcoded beta molecule was captured through template switching. Findings of the study overall: Estimates drawn from one million T cells were deemed to understate diversity.

PCR was performed a second time for roughly 7 to 11 cycles using a sample-barcoded 5' primer and a J-beta primer mix. One entry per CDR3 protein results from TCRdb running MiXCR on the 5' RACE reads. The sample contains about 640,000 distinct CDR3 sequences, roughly three fifths of which appear only once. Germline V lookup: CDR1 SQVTM, CDR2 ANQGSEA. V shed 2 bases and J shed 1 base, with 8 bases lying between them. This CDR3 region has 13 residues. Every participating donor contributed roughly 11 milliliters of peripheral blood through a draw. Details on this clonotype: Its antigen is currently unknown.

Sequencing was performed on blood. The chain recombines TRBV29-1 with TRBJ1-1; D gene ambiguous. The sequence came from a man in his 60s in good health. The CDR3 DNA reads TGCAGCGTTGAACGCACGCAGAACACTGAAGCTTTCTTT. It is translated as CSVERTQNTEAFF.